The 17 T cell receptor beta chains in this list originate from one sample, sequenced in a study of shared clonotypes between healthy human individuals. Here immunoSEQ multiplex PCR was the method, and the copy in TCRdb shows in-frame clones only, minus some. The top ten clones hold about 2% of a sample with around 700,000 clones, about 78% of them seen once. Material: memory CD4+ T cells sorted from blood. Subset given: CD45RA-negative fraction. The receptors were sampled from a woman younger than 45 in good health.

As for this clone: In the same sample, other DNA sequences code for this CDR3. The CDR3 here is CASSPDRGRQPQHF. The CDR3 DNA reads TGTGCCAGCTCACCTGACAGGGGCCGGCAGCCCCAGCATTTT. V usage is TRBV18 and J usage is TRBJ1-5; TRBD1 agrees at 8 bases. Germline V lookup: CDR1 KGHSH, CDR2 LQKENI. This CDR3 contains 14 residues. Unmatched junction bases numbered 5, after V lost 3 bases and J lost 7 bases.

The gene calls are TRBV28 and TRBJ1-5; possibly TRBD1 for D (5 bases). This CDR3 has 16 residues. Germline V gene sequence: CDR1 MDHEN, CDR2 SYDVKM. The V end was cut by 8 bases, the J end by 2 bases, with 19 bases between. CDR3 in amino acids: CASSPGRRGRNQPQHF. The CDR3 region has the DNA TGTGCCAGCTCTCCGGGGCGCCGAGGACGCAATCAGCCCCAGCATTTT.

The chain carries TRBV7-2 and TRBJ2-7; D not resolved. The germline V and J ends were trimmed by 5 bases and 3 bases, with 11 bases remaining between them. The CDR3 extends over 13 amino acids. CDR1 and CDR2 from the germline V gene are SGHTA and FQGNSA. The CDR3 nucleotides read TGTGCCAGCAGCCCTCGAGACAACTACGAGCAGTACTTC. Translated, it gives CASSPRDNYEQYF.

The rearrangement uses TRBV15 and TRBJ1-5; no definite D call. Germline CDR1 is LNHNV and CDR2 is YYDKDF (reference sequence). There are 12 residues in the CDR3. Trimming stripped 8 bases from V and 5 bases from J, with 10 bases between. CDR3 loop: CATSEVDQPQHF. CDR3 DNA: TGTGCCACCTCAGAGGTGGATCAGCCCCAGCATTTT.

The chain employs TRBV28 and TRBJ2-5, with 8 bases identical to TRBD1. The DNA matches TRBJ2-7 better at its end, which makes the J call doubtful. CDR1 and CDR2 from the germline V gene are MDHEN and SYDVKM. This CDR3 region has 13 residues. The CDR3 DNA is TGTGCCAGCAGCCTCGACAGGGGTTACGAGCAGTACTTC. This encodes CASSLDRGYEQYF.

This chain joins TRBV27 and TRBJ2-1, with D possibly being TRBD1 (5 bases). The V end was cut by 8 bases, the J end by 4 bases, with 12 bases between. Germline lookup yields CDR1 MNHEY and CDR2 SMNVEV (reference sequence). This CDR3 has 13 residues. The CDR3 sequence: CASGHAGYNEQFF. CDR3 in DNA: TGTGCCAGCGGACATGCTGGATACAATGAGCAGTTCTTC.

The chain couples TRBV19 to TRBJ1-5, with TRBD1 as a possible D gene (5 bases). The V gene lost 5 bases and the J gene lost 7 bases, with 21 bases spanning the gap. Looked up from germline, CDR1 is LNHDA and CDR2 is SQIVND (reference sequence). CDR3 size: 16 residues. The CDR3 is CASSPSVSGAAQPQHF. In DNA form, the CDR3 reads TGTGCCAGTAGTCCCAGTGTTTCCGGGGCCGCGCAGCCCCAGCATTTT.

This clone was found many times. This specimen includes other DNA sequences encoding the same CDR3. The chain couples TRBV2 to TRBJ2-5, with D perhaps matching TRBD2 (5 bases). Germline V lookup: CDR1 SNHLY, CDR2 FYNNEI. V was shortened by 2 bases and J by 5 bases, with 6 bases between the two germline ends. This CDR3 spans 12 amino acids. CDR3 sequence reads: CASSERRETQYF. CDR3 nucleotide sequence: TGTGCCAGCAGTGAAAGGAGGGAGACCCAGTACTTC.

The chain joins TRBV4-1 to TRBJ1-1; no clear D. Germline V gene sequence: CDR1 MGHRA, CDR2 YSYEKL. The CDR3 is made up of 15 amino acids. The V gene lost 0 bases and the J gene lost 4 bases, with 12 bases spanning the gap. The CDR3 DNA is TGCGCCAGCAGCCAAGATCTGAGCGCGAGCACTGAAGCTTTCTTT. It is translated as CASSQDLSASTEAFF.

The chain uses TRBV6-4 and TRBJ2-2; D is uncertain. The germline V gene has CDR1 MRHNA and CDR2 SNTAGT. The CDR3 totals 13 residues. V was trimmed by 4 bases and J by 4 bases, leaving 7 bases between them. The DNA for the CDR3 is TGTGCCAGCAGTGCAAGTGGCACCGGGGAGCTGTTTTTT. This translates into CASSASGTGELFF.

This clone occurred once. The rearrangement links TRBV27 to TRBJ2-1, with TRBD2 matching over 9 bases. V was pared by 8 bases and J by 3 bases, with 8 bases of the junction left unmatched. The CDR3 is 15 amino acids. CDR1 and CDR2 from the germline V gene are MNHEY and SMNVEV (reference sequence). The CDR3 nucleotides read TGTGCCAGCCCGGAAGGACTAGCGAGCTACAATGAGCAGTTCTTC. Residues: CASPEGLASYNEQFF.

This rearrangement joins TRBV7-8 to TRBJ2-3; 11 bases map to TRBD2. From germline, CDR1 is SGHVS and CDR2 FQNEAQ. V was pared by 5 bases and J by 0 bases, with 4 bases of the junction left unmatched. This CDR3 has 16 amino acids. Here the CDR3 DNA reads TGTGCCAGCAGCGAGGGACTAGCGGATAGCACAGATACGCAGTATTTT. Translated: CASSEGLADSTDTQYF.

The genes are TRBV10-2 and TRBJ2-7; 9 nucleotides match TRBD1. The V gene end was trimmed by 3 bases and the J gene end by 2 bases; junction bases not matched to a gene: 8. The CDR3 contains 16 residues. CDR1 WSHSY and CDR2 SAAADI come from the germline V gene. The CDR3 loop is CASSESFGTGTYEQYF. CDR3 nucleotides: TGCGCCAGCAGTGAAAGCTTCGGGACAGGGACCTACGAGCAGTACTTC.

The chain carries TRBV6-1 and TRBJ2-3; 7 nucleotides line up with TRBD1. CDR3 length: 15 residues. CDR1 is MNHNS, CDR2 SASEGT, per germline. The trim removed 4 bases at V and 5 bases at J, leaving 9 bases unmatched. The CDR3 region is CASSGRQGGLDTQYF. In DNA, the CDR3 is TGTGCCAGCAGTGGCCGACAGGGTGGCTTAGATACGCAGTATTTT.

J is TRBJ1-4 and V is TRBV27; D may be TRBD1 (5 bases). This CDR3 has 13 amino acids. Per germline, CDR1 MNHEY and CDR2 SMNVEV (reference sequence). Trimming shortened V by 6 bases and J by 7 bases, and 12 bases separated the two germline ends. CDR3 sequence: CASSRRGGEKLFF. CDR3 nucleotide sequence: TGTGCCAGCAGCAGGAGGGGCGGTGAAAAACTGTTTTTT.

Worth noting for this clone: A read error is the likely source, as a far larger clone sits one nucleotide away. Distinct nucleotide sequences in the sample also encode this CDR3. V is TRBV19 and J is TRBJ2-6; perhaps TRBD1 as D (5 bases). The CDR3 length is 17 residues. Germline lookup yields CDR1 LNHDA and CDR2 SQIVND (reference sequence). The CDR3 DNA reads TGTGCCAGTAGTATCCTGGACCTCGGCTCTGGGGCCAACGTCCTAACTTTC. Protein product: CASSILDLGSGANVLTF.

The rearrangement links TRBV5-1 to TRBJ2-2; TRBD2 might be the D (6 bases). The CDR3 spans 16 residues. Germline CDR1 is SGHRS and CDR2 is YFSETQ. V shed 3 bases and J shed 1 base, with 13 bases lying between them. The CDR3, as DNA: TGCGCCAGCAGCTACTCTAGCGTCCGGAACACCGGGGAGCTGTTTTTT. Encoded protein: CASSYSSVRNTGELFF. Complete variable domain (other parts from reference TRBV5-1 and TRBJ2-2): KAGVTQTPRYLIKTRGQQVTLSCSPISGHRSVSWYQQTPGQGLQFLFEYFSETQRNKGNFPGRFSGRQFSNSRSEMNVSTLELGDSALYLCASSYSSVRNTGELFFGEGSRLTVL.